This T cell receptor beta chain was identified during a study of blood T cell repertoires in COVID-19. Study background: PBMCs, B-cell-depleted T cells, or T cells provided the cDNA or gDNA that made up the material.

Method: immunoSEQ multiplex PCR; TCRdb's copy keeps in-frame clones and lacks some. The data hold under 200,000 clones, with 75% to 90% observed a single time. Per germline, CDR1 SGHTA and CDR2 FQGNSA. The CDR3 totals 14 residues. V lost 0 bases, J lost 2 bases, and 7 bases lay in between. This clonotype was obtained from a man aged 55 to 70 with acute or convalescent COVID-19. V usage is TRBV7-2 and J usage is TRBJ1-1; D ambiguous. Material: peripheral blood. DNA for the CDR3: TGTGCCAGCAGCTTAGCGGCGGGAAACACTGAAGCTTTCTTT. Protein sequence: CASSLAAGNTEAFF. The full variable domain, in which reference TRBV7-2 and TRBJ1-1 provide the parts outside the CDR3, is GAGVSQSPSNKVTEKGKDVELRCDPISGHTALYWYRQSLGQGLEFLIYFQGNSAPDKSGLPSDRFSAERTGGSVSTLTIQRTQQEDSAVYLCASSLAAGNTEAFFGQGTRLTVV.